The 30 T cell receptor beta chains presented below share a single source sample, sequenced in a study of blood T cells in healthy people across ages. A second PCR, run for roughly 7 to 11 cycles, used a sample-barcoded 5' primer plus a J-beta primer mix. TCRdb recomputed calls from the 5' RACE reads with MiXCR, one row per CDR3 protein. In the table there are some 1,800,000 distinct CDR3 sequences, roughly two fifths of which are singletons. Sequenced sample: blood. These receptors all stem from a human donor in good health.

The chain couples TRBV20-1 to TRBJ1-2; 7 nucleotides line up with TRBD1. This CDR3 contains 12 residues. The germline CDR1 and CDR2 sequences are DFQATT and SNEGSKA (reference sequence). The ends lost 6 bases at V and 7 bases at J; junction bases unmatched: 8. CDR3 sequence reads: CSAPTGLGGYTF. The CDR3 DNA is TGCAGTGCCCCGACAGGGTTGGGTGGCTACACCTTC.

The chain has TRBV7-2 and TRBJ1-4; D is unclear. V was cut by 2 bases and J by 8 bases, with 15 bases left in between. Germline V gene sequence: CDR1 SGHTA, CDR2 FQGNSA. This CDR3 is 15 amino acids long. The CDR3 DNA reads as TGTGCCAGCAGCTTAATTTCCCTCGTCGGCGAAAAACTGTTTTTT. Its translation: CASSLISLVGEKLFF.

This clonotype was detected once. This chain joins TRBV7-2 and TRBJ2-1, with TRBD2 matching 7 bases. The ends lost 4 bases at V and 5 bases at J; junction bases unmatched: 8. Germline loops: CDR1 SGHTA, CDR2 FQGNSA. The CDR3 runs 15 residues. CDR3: CTSSSLAGPDNEQFF. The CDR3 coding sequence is TGTACCAGCAGCTCTTTAGCGGGTCCAGACAATGAGCAGTTCTTC.

The chain's CDR3 is CASSYSTIGYTF. CDR3 sequence (DNA): TGTGCCAGCAGTTACTCCACAATTGGCTACACCTTC. The chain recombines TRBV6-2 or TRBV6-3 with TRBJ1-2; the D is unclear. This CDR3 is 12 amino acids long. Germline V gene lookup returns CDR1 MNHEY and CDR2 SVGEGT. Trimming removed 0 bases from V and 7 bases from J, with 6 bases in between.

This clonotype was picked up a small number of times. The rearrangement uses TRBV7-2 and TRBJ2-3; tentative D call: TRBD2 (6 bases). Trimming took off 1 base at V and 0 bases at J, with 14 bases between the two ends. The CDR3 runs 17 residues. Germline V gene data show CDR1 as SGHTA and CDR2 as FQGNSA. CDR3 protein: CASSLGAPGTSTDTQYF. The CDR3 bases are TGTGCCAGCAGCTTAGGAGCCCCAGGGACTAGCACAGATACGCAGTATTTT.

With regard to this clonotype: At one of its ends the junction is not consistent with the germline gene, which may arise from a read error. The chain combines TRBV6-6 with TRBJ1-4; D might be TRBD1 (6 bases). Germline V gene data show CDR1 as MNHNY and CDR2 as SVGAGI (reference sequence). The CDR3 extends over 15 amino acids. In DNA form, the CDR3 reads TGTGCCAGTAGTCGGGGGGCAGCCTTAAATGGAAAACTGTTTTTT. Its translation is CASSRGAALNGKLFF.

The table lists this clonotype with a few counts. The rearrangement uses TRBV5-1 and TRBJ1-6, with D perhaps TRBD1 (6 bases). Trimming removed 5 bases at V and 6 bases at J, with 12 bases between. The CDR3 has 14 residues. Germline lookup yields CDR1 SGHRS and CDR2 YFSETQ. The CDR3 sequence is CASRPVQGNSPLHF. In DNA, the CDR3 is TGCGCCAGCAGACCTGTACAGGGTAATTCACCCCTCCACTTT.

The CDR3 region has the DNA TGTGCCAGCAGCGAAGGCGCGTACCAAGAGACCCAGTACTTC. It is translated as CASSEGAYQETQYF. The rearrangement joins TRBV5-6 to TRBJ2-5; no clear D. Trimming took off 4 bases at V and 0 bases at J, with 10 bases between the two ends. The germline V gene encodes CDR1 SGHDT and CDR2 YYEEEE. The CDR3 runs to 14 residues.

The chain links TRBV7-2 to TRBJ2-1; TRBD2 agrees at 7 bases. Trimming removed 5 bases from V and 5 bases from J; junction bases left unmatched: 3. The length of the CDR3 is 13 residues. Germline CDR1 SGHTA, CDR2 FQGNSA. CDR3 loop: CASSGGRNNEQFF. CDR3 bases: TGTGCCAGCAGCGGCGGGAGAAACAATGAGCAGTTCTTC.

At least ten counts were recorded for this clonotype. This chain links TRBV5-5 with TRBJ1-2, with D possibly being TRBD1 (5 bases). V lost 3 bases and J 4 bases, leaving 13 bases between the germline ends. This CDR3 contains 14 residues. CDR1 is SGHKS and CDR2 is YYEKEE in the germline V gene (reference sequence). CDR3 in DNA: TGTGCCAGCAGCTGGCCGGGACGGAGCTATGGCTACACCTTC. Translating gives CASSWPGRSYGYTF. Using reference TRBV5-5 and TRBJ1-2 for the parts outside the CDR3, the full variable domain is DAGVTQSPTHLIKTRGQQVTLRCSPISGHKSVSWYQQVLGQGPQFIFQYYEKEERGRGNFPDRFSARQFPNYSSELNVNALLLGDSALYLCASSWPGRSYGYTFGSGTRLTVV.

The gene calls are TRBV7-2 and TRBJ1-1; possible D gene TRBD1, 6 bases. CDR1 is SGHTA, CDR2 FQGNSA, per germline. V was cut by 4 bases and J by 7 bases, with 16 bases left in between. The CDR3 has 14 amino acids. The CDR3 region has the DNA TGTGCCAGCAGCTACCAAAGGGGGGAGGGTGAAGCTTTCTTT. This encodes CASSYQRGEGEAFF.

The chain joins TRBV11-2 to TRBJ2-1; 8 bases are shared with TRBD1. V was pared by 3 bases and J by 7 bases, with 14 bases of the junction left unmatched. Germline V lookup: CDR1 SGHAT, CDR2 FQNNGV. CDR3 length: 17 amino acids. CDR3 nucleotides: TGTGCCAGCAGCTTCGTACGAGGACCCTGGACAGGGAATGAGCAGTTCTTC. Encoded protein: CASSFVRGPWTGNEQFF.

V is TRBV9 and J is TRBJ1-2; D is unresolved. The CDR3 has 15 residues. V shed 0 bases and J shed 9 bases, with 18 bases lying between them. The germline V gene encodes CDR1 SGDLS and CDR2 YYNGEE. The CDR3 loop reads CASSVVQSVPSSYTF. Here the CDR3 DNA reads TGTGCCAGCAGCGTAGTGCAATCGGTCCCTTCCAGCTACACCTTC.

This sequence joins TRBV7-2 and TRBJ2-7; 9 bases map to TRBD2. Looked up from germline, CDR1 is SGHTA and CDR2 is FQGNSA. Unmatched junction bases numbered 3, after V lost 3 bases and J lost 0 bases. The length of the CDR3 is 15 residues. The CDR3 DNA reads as TGTGCCAGCAGCTTCCGGCGGGGGGGCTCCTACGAGCAGTACTTC. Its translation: CASSFRRGGSYEQYF.

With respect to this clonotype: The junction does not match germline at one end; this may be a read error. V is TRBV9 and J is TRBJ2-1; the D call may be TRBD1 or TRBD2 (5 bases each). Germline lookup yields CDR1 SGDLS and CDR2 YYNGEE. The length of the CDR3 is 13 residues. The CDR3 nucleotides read TGTGCCTGCAGCCGGGACCGAAACAATGAGCAGTTCTTC. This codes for CACSRDRNNEQFF.

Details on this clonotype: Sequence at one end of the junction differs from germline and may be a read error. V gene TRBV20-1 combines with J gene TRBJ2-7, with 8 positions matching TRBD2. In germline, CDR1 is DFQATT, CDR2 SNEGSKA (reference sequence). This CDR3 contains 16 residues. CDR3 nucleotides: TGCAGCGCTAGAGAGCCTAGGGCTAGCGGGCCCAATGAGCAGTACTTC. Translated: CSAREPRASGPNEQYF.

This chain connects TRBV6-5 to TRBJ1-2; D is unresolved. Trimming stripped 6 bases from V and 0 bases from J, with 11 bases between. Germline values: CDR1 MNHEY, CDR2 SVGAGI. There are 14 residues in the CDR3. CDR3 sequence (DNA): TGTGCCAGCAGGGCATTCCTCGCTAACTATGGCTACACCTTC. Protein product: CASRAFLANYGYTF.

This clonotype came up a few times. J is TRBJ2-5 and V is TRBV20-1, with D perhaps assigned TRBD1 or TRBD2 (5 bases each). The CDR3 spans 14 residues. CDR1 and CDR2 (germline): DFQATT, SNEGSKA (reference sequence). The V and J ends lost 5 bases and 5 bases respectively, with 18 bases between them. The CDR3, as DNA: TGCAGTGCTCTTCCGGGACCCATAAGGGAGACCCAGTACTTC. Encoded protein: CSALPGPIRETQYF.

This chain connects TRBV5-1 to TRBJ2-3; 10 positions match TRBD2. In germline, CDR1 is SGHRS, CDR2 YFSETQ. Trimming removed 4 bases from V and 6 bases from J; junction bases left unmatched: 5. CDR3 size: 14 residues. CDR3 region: CASSTGLAVDTQYF. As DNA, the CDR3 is TGCGCCAGCAGCACCGGACTAGCGGTCGATACGCAGTATTTT.

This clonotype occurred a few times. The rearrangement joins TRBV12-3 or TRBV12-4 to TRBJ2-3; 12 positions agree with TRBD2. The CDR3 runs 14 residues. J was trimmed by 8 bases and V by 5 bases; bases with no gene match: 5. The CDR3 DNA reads TGTGCCAGCAGTCCGACTAGCGGGGGCCGTACGCAGTATTTT. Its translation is CASSPTSGGRTQYF.

The CDR3, as DNA: TGCAGTGCTAGAGGGGGGCTTAACGACGAGCAGTACTTC. Translation gives CSARGGLNDEQYF. This chain joins TRBV20-1 and TRBJ2-7; TRBD1 is a possible D gene (6 bases). Germline CDR1 DFQATT, CDR2 SNEGSKA (reference sequence). V was clipped by 1 base and J by 5 bases, with 12 bases between them. This CDR3 comprises 13 residues.

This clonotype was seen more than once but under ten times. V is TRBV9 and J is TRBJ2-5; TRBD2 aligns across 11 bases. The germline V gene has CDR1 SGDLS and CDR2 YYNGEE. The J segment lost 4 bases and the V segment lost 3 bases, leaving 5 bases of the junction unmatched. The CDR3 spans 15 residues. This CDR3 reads CASSGLGTSGETQYF. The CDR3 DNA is TGTGCCAGCAGCGGACTTGGGACTAGCGGAGAGACCCAGTACTTC. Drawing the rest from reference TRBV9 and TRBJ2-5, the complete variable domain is DSGVTQTPKHLITATGQRVTLRCSPRSGDLSVYWYQQSLDQGLQFLIQYYNGEERAKGNILERFSAQQFPDLHSELNLSSLELGDSALYFCASSGLGTSGETQYFGPGTRLLVL.

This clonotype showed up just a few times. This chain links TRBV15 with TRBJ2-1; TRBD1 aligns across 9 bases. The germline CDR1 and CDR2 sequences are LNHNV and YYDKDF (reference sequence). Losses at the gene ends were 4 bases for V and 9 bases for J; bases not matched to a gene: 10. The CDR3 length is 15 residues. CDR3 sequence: CATSNRDREISEQFF. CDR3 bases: TGTGCCACCAGCAACCGGGACAGGGAGATCTCTGAGCAGTTCTTC.

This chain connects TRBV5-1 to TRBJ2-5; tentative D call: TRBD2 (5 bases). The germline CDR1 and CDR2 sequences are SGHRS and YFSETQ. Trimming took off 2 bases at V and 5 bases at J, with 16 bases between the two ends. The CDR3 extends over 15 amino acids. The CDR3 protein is CASSFERRLGETQYF. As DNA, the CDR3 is TGCGCCAGCAGCTTCGAGCGGAGACTGGGGGAGACCCAGTACTTC.

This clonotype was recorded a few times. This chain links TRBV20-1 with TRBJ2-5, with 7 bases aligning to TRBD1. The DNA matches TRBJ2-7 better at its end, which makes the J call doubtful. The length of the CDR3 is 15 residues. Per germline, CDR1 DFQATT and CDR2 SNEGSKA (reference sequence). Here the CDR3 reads CSAAHLTGDHYEQYF. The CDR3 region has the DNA TGCAGTGCTGCCCACCTAACAGGGGACCACTACGAGCAGTACTTC.

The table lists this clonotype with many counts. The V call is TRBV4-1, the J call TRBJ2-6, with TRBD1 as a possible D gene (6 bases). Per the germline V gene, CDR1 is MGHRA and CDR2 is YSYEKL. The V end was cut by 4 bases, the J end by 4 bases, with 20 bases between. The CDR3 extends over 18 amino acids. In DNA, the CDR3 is TGCGCCAGCAGCCCTGGACAGCTTGTGGGCGTCGGGGCCAACGTCCTGACTTTC. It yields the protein CASSPGQLVGVGANVLTF.

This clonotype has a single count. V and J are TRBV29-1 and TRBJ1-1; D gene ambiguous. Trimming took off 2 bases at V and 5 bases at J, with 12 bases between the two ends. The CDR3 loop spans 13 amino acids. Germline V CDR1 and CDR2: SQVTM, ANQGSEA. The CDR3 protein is CSVEREGGTEAFF. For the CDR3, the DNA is TGCAGCGTTGAAAGGGAGGGAGGGACTGAAGCTTTCTTT.

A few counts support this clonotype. The CDR3 DNA is TGTGCTAGTGGTTTGGTACCAGGGTGGGGGGATAGCAATCAGCCCCAGCATTTT. Its translation: CASGLVPGWGDSNQPQHF. The rearrangement links TRBV12-5 to TRBJ1-5; a possible D gene is TRBD1 (5 bases). V was clipped by 0 bases and J by 0 bases, with 15 bases between them. The CDR3 covers 18 residues. Germline V lookup: CDR1 LGHNT, CDR2 FRNRAP.

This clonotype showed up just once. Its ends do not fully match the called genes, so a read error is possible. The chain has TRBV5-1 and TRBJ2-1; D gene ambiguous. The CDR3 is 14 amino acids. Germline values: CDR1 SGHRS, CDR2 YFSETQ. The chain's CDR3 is CTSSLRGSSNEQFF. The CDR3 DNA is TGCACCAGCAGCTTGCGCGGTAGTTCCAATGAGCAGTTCTTC.

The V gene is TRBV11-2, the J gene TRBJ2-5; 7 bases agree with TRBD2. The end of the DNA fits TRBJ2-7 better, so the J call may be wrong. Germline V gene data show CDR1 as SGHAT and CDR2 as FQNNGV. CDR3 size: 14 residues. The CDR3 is CASSPLRGEDEQYF. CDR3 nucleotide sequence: TGTGCCAGCAGCCCGCTACGGGGGGAGGACGAGCAGTACTTC.